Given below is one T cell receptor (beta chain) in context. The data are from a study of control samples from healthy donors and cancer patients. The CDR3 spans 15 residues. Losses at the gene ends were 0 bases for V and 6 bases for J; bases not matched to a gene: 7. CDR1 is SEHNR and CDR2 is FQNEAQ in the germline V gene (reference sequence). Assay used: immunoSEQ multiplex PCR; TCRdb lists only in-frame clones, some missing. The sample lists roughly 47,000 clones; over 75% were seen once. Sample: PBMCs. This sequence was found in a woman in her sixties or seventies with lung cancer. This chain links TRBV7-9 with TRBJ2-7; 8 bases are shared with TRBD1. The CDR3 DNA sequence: TGTGCCAGCAGCTTAGCGGGGACAGGATCGGGCGAGCAGTACTTC. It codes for CASSLAGTGSGEQYF.